This T cell receptor beta chain was profiled in a study of PD-L1 blockade in urothelial cancer. Study overall: Blood underwent analysis 3 weeks (second dose) and 6 weeks after treatment began. Blood samples had a median of 141,255 T cells.

Samples were collected from each patient before treatment and during treatment. Each patient gave between 1 and 8 of them in total. With V trimmed by 3 bases and J by 5 bases, 13 bases remained unmatched. Per the germline V gene, CDR1 is MDHEN and CDR2 is SYDVKM. CDR3 length: 17 amino acids. This table comes from immunoSEQ multiplex PCR, and its TCRdb copy is limited to in-frame clones, with some not included. There are tens of thousands of clones in the sample; 87% occur only once, and around 8% lies in the top ten. J is TRBJ1-5 and V is TRBV28; 7 bases map to TRBD1. This sequence originates from a man aged 60-69 years with urothelial cancer. The sequenced sample was PBMCs, obtained around atezolizumab (anti-PD-L1) treatment. The CDR3 sequence: CASSFPPRGVFDQPQHF. In DNA form, the CDR3 reads TGTGCCAGCAGTTTTCCCCCCAGGGGGGTGTTCGATCAGCCCCAGCATTTT.